The source of this T cell receptor (beta chain) is a study of PD-1 blockade in classical Hodgkin lymphoma. Study-level results: Those patients who began receiving nivolumab less than 1 year after ASCT had lower diversity, and they were excluded. Reasons behind the repertoire differences stay unclear, perhaps disease activity or earlier therapy. Before treatment, TCR diversity in newly diagnosed patients was reportedly lower than in healthy donors.

Concerning this clone itself: Its antigen remains unknown.

Trimming left V 2 bases short and J 4 bases short, with 8 bases between. The CDR3 contains 13 residues. Germline CDR1 is LNHDA and CDR2 is SQIVND (reference sequence). Time point denoted: cycle 4 day 1 (C4D1), after six to seven weeks of nivolumab. Brentuximab vedotin exposure varied, and every patient relapsed after autologous stem cell transplantation. With magnetic negative selection, CD4+ T cells were purified from PBMCs that had been thawed. Best outcomes ranged across complete response, partial response and progressive disease. Clones were read by immunoSEQ multiplex PCR, and TCRdb kept only the in-frame ones, dropping some. The data contain tens of thousands of clones, 86% of them seen just once; the ten biggest clones take up roughly 0.43%.

The sample in question was CD4+ T cells from blood, obtained before the fourth cycle of nivolumab. This receptor was obtained from a human donor with classical Hodgkin lymphoma. The V gene is TRBV19, the J gene TRBJ1-2, with D tentatively TRBD1 (5 bases). In DNA form, the CDR3 reads TGTGCCAGTAGTATACTGGGGGTCTATGGCTACACCTTC. Translated: CASSILGVYGYTF. The variable domain in full, completed from reference TRBV19 and TRBJ1-2, reads DGGITQSPKYLFRKEGQNVTLSCEQNLNHDAMYWYRQDPGQGLRLIYYSQIVNDFQKGDIAEGYSVSREKKESFPLTVTSAQKNPTAFYLCASSILGVYGYTFGSGTRLTVV.